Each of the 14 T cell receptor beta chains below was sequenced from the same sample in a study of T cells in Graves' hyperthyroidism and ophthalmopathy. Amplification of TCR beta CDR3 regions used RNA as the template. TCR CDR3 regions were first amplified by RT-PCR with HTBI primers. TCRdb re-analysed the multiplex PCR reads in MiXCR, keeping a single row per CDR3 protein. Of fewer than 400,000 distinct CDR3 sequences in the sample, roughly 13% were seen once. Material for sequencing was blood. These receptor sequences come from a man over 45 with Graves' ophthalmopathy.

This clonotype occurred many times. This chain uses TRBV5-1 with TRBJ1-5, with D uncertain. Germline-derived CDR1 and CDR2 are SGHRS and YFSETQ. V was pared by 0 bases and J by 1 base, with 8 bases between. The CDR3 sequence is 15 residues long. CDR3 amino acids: CASSLGSGSNQPQHF. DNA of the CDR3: TGCGCCAGCAGCTTGGGTTCAGGCAGCAATCAGCCCCAGCATTTT.

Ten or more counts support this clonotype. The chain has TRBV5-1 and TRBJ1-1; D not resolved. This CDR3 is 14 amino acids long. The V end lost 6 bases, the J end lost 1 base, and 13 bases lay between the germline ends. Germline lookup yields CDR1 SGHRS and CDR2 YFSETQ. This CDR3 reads CASTFEGGNTEAFF. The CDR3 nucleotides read TGCGCCAGCACATTTGAGGGAGGGAACACTGAAGCTTTCTTT.

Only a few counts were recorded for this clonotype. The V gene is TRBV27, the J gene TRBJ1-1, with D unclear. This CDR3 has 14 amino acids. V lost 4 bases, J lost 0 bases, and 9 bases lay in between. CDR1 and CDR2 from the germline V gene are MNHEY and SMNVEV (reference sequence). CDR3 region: CASSSLSMNTEAFF. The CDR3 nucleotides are TGTGCCAGCAGTTCCCTAAGTATGAACACTGAAGCTTTCTTT.

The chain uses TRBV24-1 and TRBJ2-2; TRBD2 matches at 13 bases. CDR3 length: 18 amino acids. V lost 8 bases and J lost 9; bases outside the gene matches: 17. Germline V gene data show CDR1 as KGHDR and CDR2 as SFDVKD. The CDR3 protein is CATTRTSGSDNPGRELFF. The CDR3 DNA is TGTGCCACCACCAGGACTAGCGGGAGCGATAACCCCGGTCGGGAGCTGTTTTTT.

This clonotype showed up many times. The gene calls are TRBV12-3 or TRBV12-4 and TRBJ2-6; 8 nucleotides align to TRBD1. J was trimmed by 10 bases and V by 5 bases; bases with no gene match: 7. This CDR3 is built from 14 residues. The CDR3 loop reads CASSGTGGVNVLTF. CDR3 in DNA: TGTGCCAGCAGTGGGACAGGAGGGGTTAACGTCCTGACTTTC.

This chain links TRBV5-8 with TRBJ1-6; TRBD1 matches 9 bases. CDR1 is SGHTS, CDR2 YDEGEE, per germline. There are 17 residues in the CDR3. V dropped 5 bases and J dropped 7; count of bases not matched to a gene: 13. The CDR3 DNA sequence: TGTGCCAGCAGACCCGGGACAGGGCCCCTCGGGAATTCACCCCTCCACTTT. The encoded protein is CASRPGTGPLGNSPLHF.

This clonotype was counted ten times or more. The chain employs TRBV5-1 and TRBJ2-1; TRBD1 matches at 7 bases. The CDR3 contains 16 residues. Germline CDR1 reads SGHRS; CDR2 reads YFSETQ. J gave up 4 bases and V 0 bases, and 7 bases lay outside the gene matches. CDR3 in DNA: TGCGCCAGCAGCTTGGGGGACAGAGGGGTATACAATGAGCAGTTCTTC. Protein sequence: CASSLGDRGVYNEQFF. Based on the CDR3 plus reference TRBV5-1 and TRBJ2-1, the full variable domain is KAGVTQTPRYLIKTRGQQVTLSCSPISGHRSVSWYQQTPGQGLQFLFEYFSETQRNKGNFPGRFSGRQFSNSRSEMNVSTLELGDSALYLCASSLGDRGVYNEQFFGPGTRLTVL.

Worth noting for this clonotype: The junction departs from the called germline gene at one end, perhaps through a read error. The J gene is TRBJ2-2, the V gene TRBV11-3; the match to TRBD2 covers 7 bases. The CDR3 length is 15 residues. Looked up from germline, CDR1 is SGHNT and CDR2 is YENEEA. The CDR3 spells CASSKTGTTTGGLFF. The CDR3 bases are TGTGCCAGCAGCAAGACCGGGACTACCACCGGGGGGCTGTTTTTT.

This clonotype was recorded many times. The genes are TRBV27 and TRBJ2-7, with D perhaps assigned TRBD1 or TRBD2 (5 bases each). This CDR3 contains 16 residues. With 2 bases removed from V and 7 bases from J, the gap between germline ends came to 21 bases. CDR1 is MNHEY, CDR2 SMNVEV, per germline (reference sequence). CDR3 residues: CASSLGGLSRGYEQYF. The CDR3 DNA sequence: TGTGCCAGCAGTTTAGGAGGCTTATCTAGGGGCTATGAGCAGTACTTC.

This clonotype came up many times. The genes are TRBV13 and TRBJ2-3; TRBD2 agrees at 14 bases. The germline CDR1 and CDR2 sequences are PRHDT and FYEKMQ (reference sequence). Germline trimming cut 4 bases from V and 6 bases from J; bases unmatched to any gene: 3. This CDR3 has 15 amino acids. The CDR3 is CASSSGTSGSDTQYF. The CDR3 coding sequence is TGTGCCAGCAGCTCCGGGACTAGCGGGAGCGATACGCAGTATTTT.

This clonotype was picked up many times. This chain's CDR3 is CASSGTGLSNYGYTF. The CDR3 DNA reads TGCGCCAGCTCCGGGACGGGGCTTTCTAACTATGGCTACACCTTC. This chain joins TRBV5-1 and TRBJ1-2, with D possibly being TRBD1 (5 bases). CDR3 size: 15 residues. Germline-derived CDR1 and CDR2 are SGHRS and YFSETQ. Trimming removed 7 bases from V and 0 bases from J, with 16 bases in between.

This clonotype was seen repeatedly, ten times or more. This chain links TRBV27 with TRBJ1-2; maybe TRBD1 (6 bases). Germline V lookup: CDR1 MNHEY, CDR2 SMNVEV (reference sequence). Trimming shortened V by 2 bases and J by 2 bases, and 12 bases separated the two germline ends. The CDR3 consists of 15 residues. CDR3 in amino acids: CASSLRGPRNYGYTF. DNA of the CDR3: TGTGCCAGCAGTTTACGGGGGCCGCGAAACTATGGCTACACCTTC.

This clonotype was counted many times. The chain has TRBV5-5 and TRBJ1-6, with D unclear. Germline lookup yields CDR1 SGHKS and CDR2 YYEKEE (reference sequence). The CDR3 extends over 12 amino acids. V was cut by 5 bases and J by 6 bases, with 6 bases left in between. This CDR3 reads CASRGVNSPLHF. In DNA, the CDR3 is TGTGCCAGCAGGGGCGTTAATTCACCCCTCCACTTT.

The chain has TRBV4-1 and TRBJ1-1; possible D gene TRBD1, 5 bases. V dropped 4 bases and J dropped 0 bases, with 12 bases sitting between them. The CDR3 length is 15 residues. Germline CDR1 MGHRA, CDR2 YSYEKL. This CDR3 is CASSPGPTMNTEAFF. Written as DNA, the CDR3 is TGCGCCAGCAGCCCGGGACCAACCATGAACACTGAAGCTTTCTTT.